This T cell receptor beta chain came from a study of blood T cell repertoires in COVID-19. Only in-frame clones appear in the TCRdb table, and some are missing; sequencing was by immunoSEQ multiplex PCR. The sample contains around 250,000 clones, 75% to 90% of which appear only once. Adults between roughly 18 and 95 years of age took part from 20 to 25 US areas. V shed 6 bases, J shed 1 base, and the junction held 8 bases outside the gene matches. Germline V lookup: CDR1 LGHDT, CDR2 YNNKEL (reference sequence). There are 16 residues in the CDR3. This chain links TRBV3-1 (or the pseudogene TRBV3-2) with TRBJ2-4; 8 positions match TRBD1. What was sequenced was PBMCs or T cells enriched from blood (not recorded which). The TCR sequence derives from a woman aged 50 to 65 who had recovered from COVID-19. The chain's CDR3 is CASSPRQGRAKNIQYF. In nucleotides, the CDR3 is TGTGCCAGCAGTCCTCGACAGGGGAGGGCCAAAAACATTCAGTACTTC.